Listed here is a single TCR beta chain. As yet, its antigen is unknown. Donors in the study were healthy people who gave bone marrow. These data belong to a study of cytomegalovirus exposure and HLA in healthy donors. Study-wide points: With further analysis later on, most CMV-associated TCR beta chains appeared HLA-restricted. Clonal expansion was found to be greater in HLA-associated TCR beta chains than in equally common others in a later analysis.

PCR amplification relied on 60 Vbeta primers (plus 13 Jbeta primers). Profiled with immunoSEQ multiplex PCR; TCRdb holds only in-frame clones, not every one. There are about 130,000 clones in the sample; about 70% occur only once, and about 7.3% lies in the top ten. J lost 4 bases, V lost 1 base, and 6 bases had no gene match. CDR1 is LGHNA and CDR2 is YSLEER in the germline V gene. CDR3 length equals 17 residues. The TCR sequence derives from a male donor in good health and CMV-seronegative. The genes are TRBV4-3 and TRBJ2-1; 11 positions match TRBD2. The sample consisted of PBMCs. CDR3 amino acids: CASSQGIAGGRYNEQFF. The CDR3 region has the DNA TGCGCCAGCAGCCAAGGAATAGCGGGGGGGCGATACAATGAGCAGTTCTTC.